These T cell receptor beta chains were read from a single sample in a study of blood T cell repertoires in COVID-19. Some clones are missing from TCRdb's copy, which holds only in-frame ones; the method was immunoSEQ multiplex PCR. Of 330,000 or so clones in the sample, more than 70% are singletons; the top ten hold 1.5% to 2.5%. The sequenced sample consisted of PBMCs or T cells enriched from blood (not recorded which). These receptor sequences come from a man between 35 and 55 years old in a cohort exposed to, infected with or recovered from COVID-19 (not recorded which). Both conserved end residues are part of each CDR3. The order of the fields is clone size, D gene, CDR3 length, V gene, J gene, CDR3 protein, CDR3 DNA. The D gene is left open where the match is weak. Only part of the rows carry a size: once, few, many, or a class if the clone is expanded.

>-|-|16|TRBV11-2|TRBJ2-2
CASSYRDIANTGELFF
TGTGCCAGCAGCTACCGGGACATAGCGAACACCGGGGAGCTGTTTTTT
>-|TRBD2|14|TRBV3-1/TRBV3-2|TRBJ2-7
CASSHLAGTLEQYF
TGTGCCAGCAGCCACTTAGCGGGAACTTTAGAGCAGTACTTC
>once|-|13|TRBV30|TRBJ1-5
CAWSLGIGQPQHF
TGTGCCTGGAGTCTCGGGATTGGGCAGCCCCAGCATTTT
>-|-|15|TRBV10-2|TRBJ1-1
CASKLAGLMNTEAFF
TGCGCCAGCAAATTGGCAGGGCTTATGAACACTGAAGCTTTCTTT
>-|TRBD1|15|TRBV19|TRBJ2-7
CASTHTWDRGSEQYF
TGTGCCAGTACCCATACGTGGGACAGGGGGTCCGAGCAGTACTTC
>-|-|15|TRBV5-1|TRBJ1-3
CASSLAQGMRNTIYF
TGCGCCAGCAGCTTGGCACAGGGAATGAGAAACACCATATATTTT
>-|-|14|TRBV19|TRBJ1-6
CASSITGNNSPLHF
TGTGCCAGTAGTATTACCGGGAACAATTCACCCCTCCACTTT
>once|TRBD2|17|TRBV10-3|TRBJ2-5
CAISEASGRAGLETQYF
TGTGCCATCAGCGAGGCTAGCGGGAGGGCCGGTTTAGAGACCCAGTACTTC
>-|TRBD2|16|TRBV13|TRBJ2-1
CASSPRTSGGHNEQFF
TGTGCCAGCAGCCCCAGGACTAGCGGGGGCCACAATGAGCAGTTCTTC
>-|-|15|TRBV25-1|TRBJ1-6
CASSQSGSKNSPLHF
TGTGCCAGCAGCCAGTCGGGGTCCAAAAATTCACCCCTCCACTTT
>-|TRBD1|16|TRBV6-5|TRBJ1-1
CASSYGTGTTRTEAFF
TGTGCCAGCAGTTACGGGACAGGAACTACCCGCACTGAAGCTTTCTTT
>-|-|12|TRBV28|TRBJ1-1
CASNLIRTEAFF
TGTGCCAGCAATTTGATACGGACTGAAGCTTTCTTT
>-|TRBD2|16|TRBV15|TRBJ2-7
CATSRGGTSGSYEQYF
TGTGCCACCAGCAGAGGAGGGACTAGCGGCTCCTACGAGCAGTACTTC
>-|TRBD2|13|TRBV19|TRBJ2-1
CASRTSGTHEQFF
TGTGCCAGTAGGACTAGCGGGACCCATGAGCAGTTCTTC
>once|-|15|TRBV10-3|TRBJ2-3
CAIRRANPSTDTQYF
TGTGCCATCAGAAGAGCGAACCCTAGCACAGATACGCAGTATTTT
>-|TRBD1|17|TRBV19|TRBJ1-5
CASSPRGGQGGNQPQHF
TGTGCCAGTAGTCCCCGGGGGGGACAGGGGGGCAATCAGCCCCAGCATTTT
>once|TRBD1|13|TRBV5-4|TRBJ2-5
CASTGTGRETQYF
TGTGCCAGTACCGGGACAGGGCGAGAGACCCAGTACTTC
>-|-|14|TRBV4-1|TRBJ2-3
CASSQAVSADTQYF
TGCGCCAGCAGCCAAGCGGTTAGCGCAGATACGCAGTATTTT
>-|-|13|TRBV18|TRBJ2-5
CASGAGHQETQYF
TGTGCCAGCGGGGCAGGCCACCAAGAGACCCAGTACTTC
>-|-|14|TRBV25-1|TRBJ1-4
CASTPKGANEKLFF
TGTGCCAGCACTCCGAAGGGGGCTAATGAAAAACTGTTTTTT
>-|-|13|TRBV30|TRBJ2-1
CAWSVSAYNEQFF
TGTGCCTGGAGTGTATCGGCCTACAATGAGCAGTTCTTC